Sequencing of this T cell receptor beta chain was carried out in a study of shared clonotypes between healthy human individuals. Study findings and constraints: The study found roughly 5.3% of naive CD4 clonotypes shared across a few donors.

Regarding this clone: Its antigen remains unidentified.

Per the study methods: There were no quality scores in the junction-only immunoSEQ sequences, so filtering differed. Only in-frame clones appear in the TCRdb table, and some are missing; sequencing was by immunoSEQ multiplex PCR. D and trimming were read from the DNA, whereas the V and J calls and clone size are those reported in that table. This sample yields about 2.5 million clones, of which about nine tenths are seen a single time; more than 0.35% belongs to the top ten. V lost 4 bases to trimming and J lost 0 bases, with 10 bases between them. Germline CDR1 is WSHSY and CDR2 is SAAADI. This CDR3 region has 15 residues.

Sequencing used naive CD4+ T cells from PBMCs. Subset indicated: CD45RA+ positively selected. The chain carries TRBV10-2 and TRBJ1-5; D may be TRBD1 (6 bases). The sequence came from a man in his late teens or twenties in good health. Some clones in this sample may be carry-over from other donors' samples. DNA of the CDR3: TGCGCCAGCAGTGGAATACAGGGTAGCAATCAGCCCCAGCATTTT. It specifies CASSGIQGSNQPQHF.